Shown below are 24 T cell receptor beta chains from a single sample sequenced in a study of cytomegalovirus exposure and HLA in healthy donors. Primers for the PCR totalled 60 Vbeta and 13 Jbeta. Sequencing was performed with immunoSEQ multiplex PCR; in TCRdb, only in-frame clones are kept and a portion is missing. The sample holds over 75,000 clones, roughly 80% seen once. Sequencing input: PBMCs. Receptors were obtained from a woman in her fifties or sixties in good health and CMV-seronegative.

The chain joins TRBV19 to TRBJ2-3; D is perhaps TRBD1 (6 bases). The V end was cut by 5 bases, the J end by 0 bases, with 15 bases between. The germline V gene has CDR1 LNHDA and CDR2 SQIVND (reference sequence). The CDR3 has 16 amino acids. The CDR3 nucleotides read TGTGCCAGTAGTCGCCCCGGGACACTTAGCACAGATACGCAGTATTTT. It translates to CASSRPGTLSTDTQYF.

The chain has TRBV28 and TRBJ2-5; D call uncertain. The length of the CDR3 is 12 residues. CDR1 MDHEN and CDR2 SYDVKM come from the germline V gene. Trimming removed 3 bases at V and 7 bases at J, with 9 bases between. The CDR3 coding sequence is TGTGCCAGCAGTTTTGACTCGGGGACCCAGTACTTC. It yields the protein CASSFDSGTQYF.

This clone has just a few counts. This chain's CDR3 is CASLLLAGEAFF. The CDR3 nucleotides read TGTGCCAGCCTGCTGCTAGCGGGTGAAGCTTTCTTT. This chain connects TRBV7-2 to TRBJ1-1; D is unresolved. Germline-derived CDR1 and CDR2 are SGHTA and FQGNSA. This CDR3 is 12 amino acids long. With 8 bases removed from V and 7 bases from J, the gap between germline ends came to 14 bases.

The genes are TRBV9 and TRBJ2-5; 7 nucleotides match TRBD2. With V trimmed by 0 bases and J by 5 bases, 13 bases remained unmatched. The CDR3 runs 17 residues. CDR1 is SGDLS, CDR2 YYNGEE, per germline. CDR3 in DNA: TGTGCCAGCAGCGTAGGGAATTGGGGCGGGGGTATGGAGACCCAGTACTTC. Protein sequence: CASSVGNWGGGMETQYF. The variable domain in full, completed from reference TRBV9 and TRBJ2-5, reads DSGVTQTPKHLITATGQRVTLRCSPRSGDLSVYWYQQSLDQGLQFLIQYYNGEERAKGNILERFSAQQFPDLHSELNLSSLELGDSALYFCASSVGNWGGGMETQYFGPGTRLLVL.

This clone was recorded once. The genes are TRBV6-5 and TRBJ2-7; no reliable D call. The CDR3 extends over 13 amino acids. Per germline, CDR1 MNHEY and CDR2 SVGAGI. Trimming stripped 4 bases from V and 5 bases from J, with 12 bases between. CDR3 residues: CASSFSPLDEQYF. CDR3 bases: TGTGCCAGCAGTTTTTCCCCCCTCGACGAGCAGTACTTC.

The J gene is TRBJ1-2, the V gene TRBV5-1; 9 nucleotides agree with TRBD1. Germline trimming cut 4 bases from V and 8 bases from J; bases unmatched to any gene: 9. This CDR3 is 14 amino acids long. Germline loops: CDR1 SGHRS, CDR2 YFSETQ. CDR3 bases: TGCGCCAGCAGCATCGGGACAGGGCGAGGCGGCTACACCTTC. It is translated as CASSIGTGRGGYTF. Based on the CDR3 plus reference TRBV5-1 and TRBJ1-2, the full variable domain is KAGVTQTPRYLIKTRGQQVTLSCSPISGHRSVSWYQQTPGQGLQFLFEYFSETQRNKGNFPGRFSGRQFSNSRSEMNVSTLELGDSALYLCASSIGTGRGGYTFGSGTRLTVV.

This clone occurred a few times. This sequence joins TRBV19 and TRBJ1-1; no clear D. Trimming pared 3 bases from V and 7 bases from J, leaving 18 bases between. The germline V gene encodes CDR1 LNHDA and CDR2 SQIVND (reference sequence). CDR3 length: 15 amino acids. CDR3 bases: TGTGCCAGTAGTATGAGTTTAACCCGTCTGAATGAAGCTTTCTTT. This codes for CASSMSLTRLNEAFF. Filled out from reference TRBV19 and TRBJ1-1, the complete variable domain reads DGGITQSPKYLFRKEGQNVTLSCEQNLNHDAMYWYRQDPGQGLRLIYYSQIVNDFQKGDIAEGYSVSREKKESFPLTVTSAQKNPTAFYLCASSMSLTRLNEAFFGQGTRLTVV.

The chain is built from TRBV4-1 and TRBJ1-2; D is uncertain. Trimming removed 3 bases at V and 6 bases at J, with 20 bases between. Germline lookup yields CDR1 MGHRA and CDR2 YSYEKL. The CDR3 loop spans 16 amino acids. CDR3 in DNA: TGCGCCAGCAGCCAGAACCCGGGAGACCGGAGAAATGGCTACACCTTC. This codes for CASSQNPGDRRNGYTF.

This rearrangement joins TRBV6-5 to TRBJ1-1, with D perhaps TRBD1 (5 bases). Germline V gene lookup returns CDR1 MNHEY and CDR2 SVGAGI. The CDR3 runs to 12 residues. Between the trimmed V and J ends, which lost 5 bases and 8 bases, there was a span of 12 bases. CDR3 residues: CASSTQGGEAFF. The CDR3 DNA sequence: TGTGCCAGCAGTACCCAGGGAGGCGAAGCTTTCTTT.

The gene calls are TRBV15 and TRBJ2-7; possibly TRBD1 for D (6 bases). The V end lost 0 bases, the J end lost 3 bases, and 12 bases lay between the germline ends. CDR1 is LNHNV, CDR2 YYDKDF, per germline (reference sequence). The CDR3 consists of 15 residues. The CDR3 sequence: CATSRDAGGSYEQYF. CDR3 DNA: TGTGCCACCAGCAGAGATGCTGGGGGCAGCTACGAGCAGTACTTC. The full variable domain, its missing parts supplied by reference TRBV15 and TRBJ2-7, is DAMVIQNPRYQVTQFGKPVTLSCSQTLNHNVMYWYQQKSSQAPKLLFHYYDKDFNNEADTPDNFQSRRPNTSFCFLDIRSPGLGDTAMYLCATSRDAGGSYEQYFGPGTRLTVT.

The chain joins TRBV9 to TRBJ2-7; 9 bases are a match to TRBD1. The CDR3 consists of 14 residues. The J segment lost 4 bases and the V segment lost 3 bases, leaving 5 bases of the junction unmatched. Per germline, CDR1 SGDLS and CDR2 YYNGEE. CDR3 loop: CASSGGTGKYEQYF. The CDR3 DNA follows: TGTGCCAGCAGCGGAGGGACAGGGAAATACGAGCAGTACTTC.

The V call is TRBV6-5, the J call TRBJ2-1; 7 nucleotides match TRBD1. Germline CDR1 and CDR2: MNHEY and SVGAGI. With V trimmed by 2 bases and J by 3 bases, 4 bases remained unmatched. The CDR3 runs to 15 residues. This CDR3 is CASSYDRENYNEQFF. The CDR3 nucleotides read TGTGCCAGCAGTTACGACAGGGAAAACTACAATGAGCAGTTCTTC.

This clone has a single count. The chain recombines TRBV9 with TRBJ2-2; D might be TRBD2 (6 bases). There are 16 residues in the CDR3. CDR1 and CDR2 (germline): SGDLS, YYNGEE. V gave up 0 bases and J gave up 6 bases, with 15 bases separating them. The DNA for the CDR3 is TGTGCCAGCAGCGTAGGGTGGAGTTGGGGGGCCGGGGAGCTGTTTTTT. Amino acids: CASSVGWSWGAGELFF.

The chain employs TRBV27 and TRBJ2-1; 7 nucleotides align to TRBD1. The CDR3 sequence is 13 residues long. Germline CDR1 reads MNHEY; CDR2 reads SMNVEV (reference sequence). The V gene end was trimmed by 5 bases and the J gene end by 7 bases; junction bases not matched to a gene: 5. CDR3 DNA: TGTGCCAGCAGTAAACAGGGGATAAATGAGCAGTTCTTC. Its translation: CASSKQGINEQFF.

Only a few counts were recorded for this clone. The chain has TRBV10-3 and TRBJ2-7; 11 bases fit TRBD2. The CDR3 sequence is 14 residues long. The V segment lost 7 bases and the J segment 3 bases; nucleotides outside the gene matches: 5. Germline CDR1 is ENHRY and CDR2 is SYGVKD. The CDR3 is CAIKPGLAVYEQYF. The CDR3, as DNA: TGTGCCATCAAACCGGGACTAGCGGTCTACGAGCAGTACTTC.

This clone came up a few times. The chain is built from TRBV5-4 and TRBJ1-2, with D possibly matching TRBD1 (6 bases). The CDR3 has 13 residues. The germline V and J ends were trimmed by 3 bases and 6 bases, with 12 bases remaining between them. The germline V gene has CDR1 SGHNT and CDR2 YYREEE (reference sequence). The CDR3 here is CASSYGQSHGYTF. The CDR3 DNA follows: TGTGCCAGCAGCTACGGACAGAGCCATGGCTACACCTTC.

The rearrangement joins TRBV5-8 to TRBJ2-5; 9 positions match TRBD2. Germline V lookup: CDR1 SGHTS, CDR2 YDEGEE. The CDR3 is 15 residues long. The V segment lost 5 bases and the J segment 0 bases; nucleotides outside the gene matches: 5. CDR3 nucleotides: TGTGCCAGCAGGACTAGCGGTTTGTACCAAGAGACCCAGTACTTC. This encodes CASRTSGLYQETQYF.

This chain links TRBV6-1 with TRBJ1-5; D ambiguous. V gave up 5 bases and J gave up 2 bases, with 13 bases separating them. The CDR3 consists of 15 residues. CDR1 is MNHNS, CDR2 SASEGT, per germline. The CDR3 loop is CASSTTGLGNQPQHF. DNA of the CDR3: TGTGCCAGCAGTACTACGGGTCTCGGCAATCAGCCCCAGCATTTT.

This clone has just a few counts. This chain links TRBV29-1 with TRBJ2-5; no reliable D call. The CDR3 length is 9 residues. Trimming shortened V by 7 bases and J by 3 bases, and 3 bases separated the two germline ends. Germline V CDR1 and CDR2: SQVTM, ANQGSEA. The CDR3 nucleotides read TGCAGCGCCGAAGAGACCCAGTACTTC. Protein product: CSAEETQYF.

This sequence joins TRBV19 and TRBJ1-4, with 7 bases identical to TRBD1. Trimming at V came to 4 bases and at J to 4 bases, leaving 3 bases not matched to a gene. CDR1 and CDR2 from the germline V gene are LNHDA and SQIVND (reference sequence). This CDR3 region has 14 residues. The CDR3 here is CASSSTGDNEKLFF. The CDR3 DNA reads as TGTGCCAGTAGTAGCACAGGGGATAATGAAAAACTGTTTTTT. Variable domain in full (rest from reference TRBV19 and TRBJ1-4): DGGITQSPKYLFRKEGQNVTLSCEQNLNHDAMYWYRQDPGQGLRLIYYSQIVNDFQKGDIAEGYSVSREKKESFPLTVTSAQKNPTAFYLCASSSTGDNEKLFFGSGTQLSVL.

On this clone itself: Other DNA sequences in this sample translate to the same CDR3. V and J are TRBV28 and TRBJ1-2; TRBD1 aligns across 8 bases. Germline values: CDR1 MDHEN, CDR2 SYDVKM. This CDR3 is built from 13 residues. J was trimmed by 5 bases and V by 2 bases; bases with no gene match: 1. The CDR3, as DNA: TGTGCCAGCAGTTTAGGACAGGGATATGGCTACACCTTC. Translation: CASSLGQGYGYTF.

This chain links TRBV7-9 with TRBJ1-1; possible D gene TRBD1, 6 bases. The CDR3 length is 16 residues. CDR1 is SEHNR and CDR2 is FQNEAQ in the germline V gene (reference sequence). Trimming left V 0 bases short and J 9 bases short, with 20 bases between. CDR3 in DNA: TGTGCCAGCAGCTTAGCGCTAGGGGGGGGCAGTAGCAAAGCTTTCTTT. Residues: CASSLALGGGSSKAFF.

The chain uses TRBV5-5 and TRBJ2-5; 7 bases match TRBD1. V was clipped by 6 bases and J by 3 bases; unmatched bases: 5. Germline values: CDR1 SGHKS, CDR2 YYEKEE (reference sequence). CDR3 length: 13 residues. DNA for the CDR3: TGTGCCAGCAACTACAGGGGAGAAGAGACCCAGTACTTC. Protein sequence: CASNYRGEETQYF. Filled out from reference TRBV5-5 and TRBJ2-5, the complete variable domain reads DAGVTQSPTHLIKTRGQQVTLRCSPISGHKSVSWYQQVLGQGPQFIFQYYEKEERGRGNFPDRFSARQFPNYSSELNVNALLLGDSALYLCASNYRGEETQYFGPGTRLLVL.

The chain combines TRBV27 with TRBJ2-1, with D possibly being TRBD1 (6 bases). The germline V and J ends were trimmed by 5 bases and 6 bases, with 20 bases remaining between them. Germline V gene lookup returns CDR1 MNHEY and CDR2 SMNVEV (reference sequence). The CDR3 has 16 residues. The CDR3 region is CASSPSTGNRPNEQFF. In nucleotides, the CDR3 is TGTGCCAGCAGTCCATCTACAGGGAACCGTCCCAATGAGCAGTTCTTC.